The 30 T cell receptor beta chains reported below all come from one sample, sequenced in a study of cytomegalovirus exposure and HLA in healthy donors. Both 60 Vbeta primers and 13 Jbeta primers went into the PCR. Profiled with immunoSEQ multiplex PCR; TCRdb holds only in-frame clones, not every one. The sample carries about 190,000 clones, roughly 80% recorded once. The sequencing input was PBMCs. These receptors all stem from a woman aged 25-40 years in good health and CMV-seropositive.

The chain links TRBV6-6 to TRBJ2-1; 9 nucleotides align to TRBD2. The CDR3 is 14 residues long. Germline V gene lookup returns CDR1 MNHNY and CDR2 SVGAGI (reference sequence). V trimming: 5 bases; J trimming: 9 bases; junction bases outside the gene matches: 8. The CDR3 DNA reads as TGTGCCAGCAGTCCGAGCGGGGGGCTATGTGAGCAGTTCTTC. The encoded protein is CASSPSGGLCEQFF.

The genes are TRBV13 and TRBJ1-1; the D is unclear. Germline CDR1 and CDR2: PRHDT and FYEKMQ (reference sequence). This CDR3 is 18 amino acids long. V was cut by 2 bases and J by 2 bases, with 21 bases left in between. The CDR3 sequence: CASSLTLGSATPNTEAFF. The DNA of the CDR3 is TGTGCCAGCAGCTTAACCCTAGGCTCCGCTACACCTAACACTGAAGCTTTCTTT.

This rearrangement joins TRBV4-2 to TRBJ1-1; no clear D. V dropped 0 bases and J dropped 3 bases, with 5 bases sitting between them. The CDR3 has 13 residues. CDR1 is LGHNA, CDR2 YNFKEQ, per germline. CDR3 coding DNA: TGTGCCAGCAGCCAAGACCAGTACACTGAAGCTTTCTTT. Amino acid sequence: CASSQDQYTEAFF.

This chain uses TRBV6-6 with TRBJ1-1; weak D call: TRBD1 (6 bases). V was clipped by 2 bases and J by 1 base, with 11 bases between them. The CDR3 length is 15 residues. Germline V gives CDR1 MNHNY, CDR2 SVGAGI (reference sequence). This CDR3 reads CASSYGGAENTEAFF. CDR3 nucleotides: TGTGCCAGCAGTTACGGGGGGGCTGAGAACACTGAAGCTTTCTTT.

CDR3 nucleotides: TGCGCCAGCAGGGAGACAGGATCCTACGAGCAGTACTTC. This codes for CASRETGSYEQYF. This chain links TRBV10-2 with TRBJ2-7; D is perhaps TRBD1 (6 bases). Germline CDR1 is WSHSY and CDR2 is SAAADI. This CDR3 contains 13 residues. Deletions cut 6 bases from V and 1 base from J, with 10 bases between.

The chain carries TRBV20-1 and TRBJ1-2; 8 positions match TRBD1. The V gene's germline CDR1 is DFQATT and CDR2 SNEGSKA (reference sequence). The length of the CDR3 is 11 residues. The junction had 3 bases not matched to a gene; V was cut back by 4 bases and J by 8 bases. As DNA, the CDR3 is TGCAGTGCTAACAGGGGGGACGGCTACACCTTC. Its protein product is CSANRGDGYTF.

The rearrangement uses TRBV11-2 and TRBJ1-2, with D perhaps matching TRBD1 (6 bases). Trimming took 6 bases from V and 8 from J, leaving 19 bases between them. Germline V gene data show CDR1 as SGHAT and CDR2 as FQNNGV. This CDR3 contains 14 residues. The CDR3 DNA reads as TGTGCCAGCAGTCCGAACCATTACAGGGAGGGCTACACCTTC. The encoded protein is CASSPNHYREGYTF.

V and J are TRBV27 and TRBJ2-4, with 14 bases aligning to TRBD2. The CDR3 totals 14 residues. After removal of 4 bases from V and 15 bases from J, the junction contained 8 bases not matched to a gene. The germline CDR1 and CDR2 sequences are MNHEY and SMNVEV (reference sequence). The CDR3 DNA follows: TGTGCCAGCAGTTCACCGGGACTAGCGGGAGATCTGTACTTC. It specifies CASSSPGLAGDLYF.

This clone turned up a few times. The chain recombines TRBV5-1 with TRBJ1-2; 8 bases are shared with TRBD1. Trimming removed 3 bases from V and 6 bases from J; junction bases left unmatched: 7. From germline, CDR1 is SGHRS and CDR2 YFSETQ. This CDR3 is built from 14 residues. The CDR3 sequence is CASSYTTGADGYTF. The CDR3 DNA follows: TGCGCCAGCAGCTACACGACAGGGGCTGATGGCTACACCTTC.

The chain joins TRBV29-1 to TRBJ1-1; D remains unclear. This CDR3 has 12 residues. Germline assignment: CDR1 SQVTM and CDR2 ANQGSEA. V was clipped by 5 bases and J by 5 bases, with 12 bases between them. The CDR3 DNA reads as TGCAGCGTTCAAGGAGGGTGGACTGAAGCTTTCTTT. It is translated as CSVQGGWTEAFF. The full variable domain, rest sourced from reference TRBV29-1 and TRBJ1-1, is SAVISQKPSRDICQRGTSLTIQCQVDSQVTMMFWYRQQPGQSLTLIATANQGSEATYESGFVIDKFPISRPNLTFSTLTVSNMSPEDSSIYLCSVQGGWTEAFFGQGTRLTVV.

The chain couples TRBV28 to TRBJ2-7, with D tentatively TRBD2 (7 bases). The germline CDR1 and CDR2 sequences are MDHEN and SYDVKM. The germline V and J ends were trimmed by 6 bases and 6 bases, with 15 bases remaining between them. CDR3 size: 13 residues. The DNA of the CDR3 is TGTGCCAGCAGCCCGGGGGGCGGGGGCGAGCAGTACTTC. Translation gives CASSPGGGGEQYF.

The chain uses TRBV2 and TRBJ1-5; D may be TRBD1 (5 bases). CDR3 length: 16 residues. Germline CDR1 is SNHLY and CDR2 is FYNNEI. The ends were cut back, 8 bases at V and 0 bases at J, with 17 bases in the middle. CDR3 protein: CASESTTDNSNQPQHF. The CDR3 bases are TGTGCCAGCGAATCTACGACAGACAATAGCAATCAGCCCCAGCATTTT.

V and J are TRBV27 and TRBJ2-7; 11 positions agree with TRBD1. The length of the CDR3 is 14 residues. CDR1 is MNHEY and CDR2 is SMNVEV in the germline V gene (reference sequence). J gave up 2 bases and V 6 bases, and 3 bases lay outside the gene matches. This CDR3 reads CASSLDRGPYEQYF. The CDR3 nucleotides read TGTGCCAGCAGCCTGGACAGGGGGCCCTACGAGCAGTACTTC.

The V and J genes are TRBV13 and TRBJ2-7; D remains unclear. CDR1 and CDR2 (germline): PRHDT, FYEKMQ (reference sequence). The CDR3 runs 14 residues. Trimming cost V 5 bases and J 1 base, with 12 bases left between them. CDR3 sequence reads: CASSADSPSYEQYF. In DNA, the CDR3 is TGTGCCAGCAGCGCAGACTCACCTTCCTACGAGCAGTACTTC.

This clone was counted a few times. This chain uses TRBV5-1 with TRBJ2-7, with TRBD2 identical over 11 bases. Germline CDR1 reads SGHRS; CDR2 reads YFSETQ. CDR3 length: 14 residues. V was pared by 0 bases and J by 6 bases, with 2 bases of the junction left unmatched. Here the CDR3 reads CASSLVLAGGEQYF. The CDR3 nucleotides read TGCGCCAGCAGCTTGGTGCTAGCGGGAGGCGAGCAGTACTTC.

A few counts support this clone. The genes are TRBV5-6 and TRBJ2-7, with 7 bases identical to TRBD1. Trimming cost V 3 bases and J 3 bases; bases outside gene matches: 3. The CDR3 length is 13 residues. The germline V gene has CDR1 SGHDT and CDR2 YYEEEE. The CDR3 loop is CASSYWDSYEQYF. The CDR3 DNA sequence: TGTGCCAGCAGCTATTGGGACAGCTACGAGCAGTACTTC.

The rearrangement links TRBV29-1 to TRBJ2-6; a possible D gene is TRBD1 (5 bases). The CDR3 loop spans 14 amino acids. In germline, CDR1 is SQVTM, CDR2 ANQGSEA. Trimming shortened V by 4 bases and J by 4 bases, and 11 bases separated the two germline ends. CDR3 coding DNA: TGCAGCGTTGCAAGGGGCGTGGGGGCCAACGTCCTGACTTTC. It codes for CSVARGVGANVLTF.

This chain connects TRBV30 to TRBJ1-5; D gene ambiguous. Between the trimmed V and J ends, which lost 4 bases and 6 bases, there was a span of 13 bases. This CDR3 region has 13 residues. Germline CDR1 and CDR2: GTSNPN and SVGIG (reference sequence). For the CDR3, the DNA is TGTGCCTGGACTGGAGGTAAAGCTCAGCCCCAGCATTTT. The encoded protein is CAWTGGKAQPQHF.

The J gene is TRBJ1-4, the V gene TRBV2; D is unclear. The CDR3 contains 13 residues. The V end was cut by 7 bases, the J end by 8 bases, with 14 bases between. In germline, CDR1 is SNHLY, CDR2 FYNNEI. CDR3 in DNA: TGTGCCAGCATCACGAGGTGGCCCGAAAAACTGTTTTTT. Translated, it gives CASITRWPEKLFF.

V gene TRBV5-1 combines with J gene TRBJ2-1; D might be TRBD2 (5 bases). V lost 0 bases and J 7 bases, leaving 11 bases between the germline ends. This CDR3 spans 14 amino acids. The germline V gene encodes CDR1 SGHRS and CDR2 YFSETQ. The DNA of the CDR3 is TGCGCCAGCAGCTTGGGGGGAGTCGAAAATGAGCAGTTCTTC. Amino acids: CASSLGGVENEQFF.

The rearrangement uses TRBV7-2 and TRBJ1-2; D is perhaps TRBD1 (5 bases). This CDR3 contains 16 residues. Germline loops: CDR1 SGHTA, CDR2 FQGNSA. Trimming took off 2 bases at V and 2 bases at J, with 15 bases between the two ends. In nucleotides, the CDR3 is TGTGCCAGCAGCTTACTCTCGGCAGGGCCGAACTATGGCTACACCTTC. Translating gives CASSLLSAGPNYGYTF.

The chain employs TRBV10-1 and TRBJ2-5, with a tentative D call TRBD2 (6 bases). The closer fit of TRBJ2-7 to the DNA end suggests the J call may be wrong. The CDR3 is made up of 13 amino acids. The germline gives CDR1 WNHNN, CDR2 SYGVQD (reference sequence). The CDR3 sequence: CASPPGGNFEQYF. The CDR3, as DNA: TGCGCCTCCCCCCCGGGCGGGAATTTCGAGCAGTACTTC.

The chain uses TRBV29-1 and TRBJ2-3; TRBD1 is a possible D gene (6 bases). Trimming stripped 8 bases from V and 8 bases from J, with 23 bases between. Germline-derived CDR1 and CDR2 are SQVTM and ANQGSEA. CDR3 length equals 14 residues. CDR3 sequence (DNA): TGCAGCCACGAGGCGACAGGCCCCTCAGCTACGCAGTATTTT. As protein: CSHEATGPSATQYF.

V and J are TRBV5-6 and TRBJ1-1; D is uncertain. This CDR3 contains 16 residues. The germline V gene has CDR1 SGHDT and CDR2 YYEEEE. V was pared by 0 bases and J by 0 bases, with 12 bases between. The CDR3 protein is CASSLAGIGVNTEAFF. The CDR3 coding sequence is TGTGCCAGCAGCTTGGCGGGAATCGGAGTGAACACTGAAGCTTTCTTT. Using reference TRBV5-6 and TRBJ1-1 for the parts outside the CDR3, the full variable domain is DAGVTQSPTHLIKTRGQQVTLRCSPKSGHDTVSWYQQALGQGPQFIFQYYEEEERQRGNFPDRFSGHQFPNYSSELNVNALLLGDSALYLCASSLAGIGVNTEAFFGQGTRLTVV.

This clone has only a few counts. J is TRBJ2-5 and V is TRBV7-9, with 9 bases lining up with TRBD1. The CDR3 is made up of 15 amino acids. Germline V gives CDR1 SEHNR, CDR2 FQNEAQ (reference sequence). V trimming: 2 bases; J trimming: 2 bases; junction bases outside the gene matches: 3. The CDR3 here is CASSLTDRGQETQYF. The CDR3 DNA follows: TGTGCCAGCAGCTTAACCGACAGGGGGCAAGAGACCCAGTACTTC.

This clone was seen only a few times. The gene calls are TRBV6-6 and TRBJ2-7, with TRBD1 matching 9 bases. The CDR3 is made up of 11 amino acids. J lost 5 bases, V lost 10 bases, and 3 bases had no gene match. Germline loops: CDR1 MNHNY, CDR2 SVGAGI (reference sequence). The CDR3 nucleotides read TGTGCCACCGGGACAGGGAACGAGCAGTACTTC. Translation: CATGTGNEQYF.

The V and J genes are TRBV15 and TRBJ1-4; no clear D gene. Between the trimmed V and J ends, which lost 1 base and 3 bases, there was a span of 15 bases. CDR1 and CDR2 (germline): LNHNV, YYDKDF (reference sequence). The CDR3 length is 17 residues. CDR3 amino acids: CATSRGVGSGSNEKLFF. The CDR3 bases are TGTGCCACCAGCAGAGGAGTGGGGAGCGGTTCTAATGAAAAACTGTTTTTT. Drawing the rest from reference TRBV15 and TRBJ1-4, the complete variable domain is DAMVIQNPRYQVTQFGKPVTLSCSQTLNHNVMYWYQQKSSQAPKLLFHYYDKDFNNEADTPDNFQSRRPNTSFCFLDIRSPGLGDTAMYLCATSRGVGSGSNEKLFFGSGTQLSVL.

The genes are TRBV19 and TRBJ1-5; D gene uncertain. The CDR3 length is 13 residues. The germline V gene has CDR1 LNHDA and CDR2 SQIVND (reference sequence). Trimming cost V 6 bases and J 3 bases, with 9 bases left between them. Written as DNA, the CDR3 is TGTGCCAGTAGGGGCAGTAACAATCAGCCCCAGCATTTT. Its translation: CASRGSNNQPQHF.

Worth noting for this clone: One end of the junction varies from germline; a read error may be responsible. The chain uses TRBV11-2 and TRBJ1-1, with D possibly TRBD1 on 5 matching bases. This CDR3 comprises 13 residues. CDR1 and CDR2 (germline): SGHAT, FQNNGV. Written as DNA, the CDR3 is TGTGCCAACAGCTTGGGGCCTAACACTGAAGCTTTCTTT. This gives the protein CANSLGPNTEAFF. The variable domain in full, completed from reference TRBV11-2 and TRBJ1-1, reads EAGVAQSPRYKIIEKRQSVAFWCNPISGHATLYWYQQILGQGPKLLIQFQNNGVVDDSQLPKDRFSAERLKGVDSTLKIQPAKLEDSAVYLCANSLGPNTEAFFGQGTRLTVV.

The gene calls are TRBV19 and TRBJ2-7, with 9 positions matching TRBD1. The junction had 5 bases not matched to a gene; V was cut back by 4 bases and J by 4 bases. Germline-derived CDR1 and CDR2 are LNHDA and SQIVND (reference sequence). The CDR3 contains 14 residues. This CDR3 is CASSRDRAEYEQYF. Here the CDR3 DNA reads TGTGCCAGTAGTAGGGACAGGGCAGAATACGAGCAGTACTTC.